Detailed here is one T cell receptor beta chain. The germline CDR1 and CDR2 sequences are SGHAT and FQNNGV. The CDR3 extends over 18 amino acids. V dropped 1 base and J dropped 5; count of bases not matched to a gene: 14. Repertoires were generated with immunoSEQ multiplex PCR, while TCRdb's copy carries only in-frame clones and drops some. The sample yields about 140,000 clones, around 90% seen once. This entry comes from a study of blood T cell repertoires in COVID-19. The chain combines TRBV11-2 with TRBJ1-1, with 9 bases identical to TRBD1. This receptor was obtained from a woman aged 55-69 years with acute or convalescent COVID-19. Sequences were obtained from peripheral blood. CDR3 coding DNA: TGTGCCAGCAGCTTAGTACTCCCGGGACAGGGCCCTCGTACTGAAGCTTTCTTT. Translated, it gives CASSLVLPGQGPRTEAFF.